Listed below are T cell receptor beta chains from one sample, sequenced in a study of ipilimumab plus nivolumab after autologous stem cell transplantation. Measured with immunoSEQ multiplex PCR; TCRdb has only the in-frame clones, and not every one. The sample records about 22,000 clones, roughly four fifths being singletons. Sample: PBMCs, taken in a trial of ipilimumab plus nivolumab as post-transplant consolidation. The receptors were sampled from a male donor with diffuse large B-cell lymphoma. The conserved cysteine and the conserved F or W are not part of the CDR3 here.

v_gene	j_gene	CDR3aa
TRBV5-8	TRBJ2-3	ASSLWREKDTQY
TRBV5-5	TRBJ1-1	ASSFGQGGTEAF
TRBV6-1	TRBJ1-2	ASSPSGGSGYT
TRBV19	TRBJ1-5	ASSIGGQTQH
TRBV12-5	TRBJ2-1	ASAPGLAVYNEQF
TRBV2	TRBJ2-2	ASSELGQTGELF
TRBV5-1	.	ASSFQGPPYEQY
TRBV28	TRBJ1-2	ASSSGQGKGYT
TRBV7-2	TRBJ2-1	ASKTHRSYNEQF
TRBV29-1	TRBJ2-1	SVQLGLRVAHEQF
TRBV5-1	TRBJ2-7	ASSFQGAGDSSAYEQY
TRBV29-1	TRBJ2-7	SVVQTGGYEQY
TRBV9	TRBJ1-2	ASSATTLADGYT
TRBV11-2	TRBJ2-4	ASSLAGGAKNIQY
TRBV6-6	TRBJ2-5	ASSYRGQGKRETQY
TRBV2	TRBJ2-7	ASSERIAGMGEQY
TRBV7-9	TRBJ2-1	ASSREAGGPDEQF
TRBV30	TRBJ1-5	AWSLTGNQPQH
TRBV7-9	TRBJ2-1	ASSFRPRSYNEQF
TRBV25-1	TRBJ2-2	ASSEFFSADTGELF
TRBV30	TRBJ2-5	AWSARDASRQETQY
TRBV7-3	TRBJ2-1	ASSFQPGGYNEQF
TRBV2	TRBJ2-3	ASSGGLQADTQY
TRBV6-6	TRBJ2-7	ASSYSGAVHEQY
TRBV15	TRBJ2-7	ATSRSPGQVNEQY
TRBV27	TRBJ2-4	ASSLPNRGGYIQY
TRBV10-2	TRBJ1-5	ASFSGTRKGNQPQH
TRBV29-1	TRBJ1-5	SVVLGSDQPQH
TRBV7-9	TRBJ1-1	ASSLWQTNTEAF
TRBV2	TRBJ2-2	ASSEIGMAGELF
TRBV30	TRBJ1-2	AWSGQYNYGYT
TRBV9	TRBJ2-1	ASSVFGGSNEQF
TRBV9	TRBJ2-5	ASSEGLAGLQETQY
TRBV5-1	TRBJ1-2	ASSLGTVYGYT
TRBV18	TRBJ2-4	ASSPPDETGAKNIQY
TRBV19	TRBJ2-1	ASSIVASGGEQF
TRBV2	TRBJ2-7	ASSPDTNEQY
TRBV4-2	TRBJ1-3	ASSQEDRAGNTIY
TRBV12-2	TRBJ2-7	ASRILAGRTLREQY
TRBV7-2	TRBJ2-3	ASSTRLAGGTDTQY
TRBV30	TRBJ2-7	AWSTGQGLSSYEQY
TRBV25-1	TRBJ1-1	ASSVMGRNTEAF
TRBV27	TRBJ2-7	ASTVPGLGYEQY
TRBV11-3	TRBJ2-1	ASSLARQVEDEQF